This T cell receptor (beta chain) was observed in a study of blood T cell repertoires in COVID-19. Study in general: Collection of acute and convalescent COVID-19 samples took place in the United States, Italy and Spain. Nucleic acid was either cDNA or gDNA, and it came from T cells, B-cell-depleted T cells, or PBMCs.

Authors' data handling: Reference gene primer amplification yielded estimated nucleated cell counts. Assay used: immunoSEQ multiplex PCR; TCRdb lists only in-frame clones, some missing. That table supplies the V and J calls and clone size; D and trimming were determined from the DNA. Here the sample spans 310,000 or so clones, roughly 87% being singletons. The CDR3 is 18 residues long. After removal of 5 bases from V and 1 base from J, the junction contained 9 bases not matched to a gene. Germline V CDR1 and CDR2: SGHTA, FQGTGA. The J gene is TRBJ2-1, the V gene TRBV7-3, with 12 positions matching TRBD2. Sequencing used peripheral blood. The clonotype comes from a woman aged 45-60 years who had recovered from COVID-19. The CDR3 DNA follows: TGTGCCAGCAGCGGCGGGACTAGCGGGCCACTTTCCTACAATGAGCAGTTCTTC. Translating gives CASSGGTSGPLSYNEQFF.